This T cell receptor (beta chain) derives from a study of blood T cell repertoires in COVID-19. For the study at large: Samples came from the United States, Italy and Spain, spanning acute and convalescent COVID-19.

This CDR3 region has 17 residues. With 3 bases clipped from V and 2 bases from J, the junction kept 10 bases outside the gene matches. CDR1 SSHAT and CDR2 FNYEAQ come from the germline V gene (reference sequence). Grouping used clinical history reported by participants in a survey and questionnaire. Resolution of symptoms, clearance, or two negative PCRs was present in recovered Cohort 3 donors. The assay was immunoSEQ multiplex PCR, and TCRdb's table has in-frame clones only and misses some. Found here are about 220,000 clones, 88% of them singletons; the top ten hold 2.5% to 3%. The V and J genes are TRBV7-7 and TRBJ2-7; 10 bases match TRBD1. The sequenced sample consisted of PBMCs or T cells enriched from blood (not recorded which). This sequence was found in a woman in her 30s who had recovered from COVID-19. This CDR3 is CASSFSYKTGGPYEQYF. The DNA for the CDR3 is TGTGCCAGCAGCTTTTCATACAAGACAGGGGGCCCCTACGAGCAGTACTTC. Complete variable domain (other parts from reference TRBV7-7 and TRBJ2-7): GAGVSQSPRYKVTKRGQDVTLRCDPISSHATLYWYQQALGQGPEFLTYFNYEAQPDKSGLPSDRFSAERPEGSISTLTIQRTEQRDSAMYRCASSFSYKTGGPYEQYFGPGTRLTVT.